Below, 18 T cell receptor beta chains from the same sample are listed, as sequenced in a study of shared clonotypes between healthy human individuals. The repertoire was sequenced with immunoSEQ multiplex PCR; TCRdb's copy has only in-frame clones and lacks some. The sample has fewer than 1 million clones, around 96% seen once; the top ten hold less than 0.25%. Naive-designated CD8 cells lacked CD45RO, were positively enriched for CCR7, and omitted terminally differentiated effector memory CD45RA+ cells. Sequenced sample: naive CD8+ T cells sorted from blood. Receptors were obtained from a man in his thirties or forties in good health.

The chain links TRBV27 to TRBJ2-1, with 10 bases fitting TRBD1. Germline CDR1 is MNHEY and CDR2 is SMNVEV (reference sequence). Unmatched junction bases numbered 13, after V lost 8 bases and J lost 0 bases. This CDR3 contains 18 residues. This CDR3 reads CASPRTGGSASSYNEQFF. Written as DNA, the CDR3 is TGTGCCAGCCCCAGGACAGGGGGTTCCGCGAGCTCCTACAATGAGCAGTTCTTC.

The rearrangement joins TRBV10-3 to TRBJ2-1; no clear D. V dropped 2 bases and J dropped 6 bases, with 5 bases sitting between them. Germline values: CDR1 ENHRY, CDR2 SYGVKD. The CDR3 has 12 amino acids. The CDR3 here is CAISESSNEQFF. The CDR3 nucleotides are TGTGCCATCAGTGAGAGCAGCAATGAGCAGTTCTTC.

The chain combines TRBV11-2 with TRBJ1-1, with unresolved D. The V end lost 5 bases, the J end lost 8 bases, and 15 bases lay between the germline ends. This CDR3 comprises 13 residues. Germline lookup yields CDR1 SGHAT and CDR2 FQNNGV. The CDR3 sequence: CASSKEPTKEAFF. CDR3 coding DNA: TGTGCCAGCAGCAAGGAGCCGACCAAAGAAGCTTTCTTT.

The CDR3: CSVLGGDRGINEQFF. DNA of the CDR3: TGCAGCGTGCTGGGGGGGGACAGGGGTATTAATGAGCAGTTCTTC. The chain uses TRBV29-1 and TRBJ2-1; 10 positions match TRBD1. This CDR3 contains 15 residues. Germline V gene sequence: CDR1 SQVTM, CDR2 ANQGSEA. V dropped 6 bases and J dropped 7; count of bases not matched to a gene: 12.

CDR3 protein: CASRIVQYEQYF. Written as DNA, the CDR3 is TGTGCCAGCAGAATAGTACAGTACGAGCAGTACTTC. The V call is TRBV2, the J call TRBJ2-7; unclear D gene. The germline V and J ends were trimmed by 6 bases and 4 bases, with 10 bases remaining between them. CDR1 is SNHLY and CDR2 is FYNNEI in the germline V gene. The CDR3 runs 12 residues.

The chain recombines TRBV7-9 with TRBJ2-1; D is unresolved. The CDR3 consists of 12 residues. Germline CDR1 reads SEHNR; CDR2 reads FQNEAQ (reference sequence). V lost 5 bases and J 8 bases, leaving 10 bases between the germline ends. CDR3 loop: CASSHFVDEQFF. As DNA, the CDR3 is TGTGCCAGCAGCCACTTTGTCGATGAGCAGTTCTTC.

The V call is TRBV15, the J call TRBJ2-3; 12 bases agree with TRBD2. The CDR3 is made up of 16 amino acids. Germline CDR1 reads LNHNV; CDR2 reads YYDKDF (reference sequence). Trimming cost V 5 bases and J 4 bases; bases outside gene matches: 7. CDR3 bases: TGTGCCACCAGCCGAAGACTAGCGGGAGAGGCAGATACGCAGTATTTT. This gives the protein CATSRRLAGEADTQYF.

The rearrangement uses TRBV10-1 and TRBJ2-3; TRBD1 matches at 12 bases. The J segment lost 4 bases and the V segment lost 5 bases, leaving 4 bases of the junction unmatched. Per the germline V gene, CDR1 is WNHNN and CDR2 is SYGVQD (reference sequence). The length of the CDR3 is 15 residues. CDR3: CASSSGTGGSDTQYF. The CDR3 DNA is TGCGCCAGCAGTTCCGGGACAGGGGGCTCAGATACGCAGTATTTT.

This rearrangement joins TRBV5-1 to TRBJ2-3; D not certain. V dropped 3 bases and J dropped 0 bases, with 11 bases sitting between them. Per germline, CDR1 SGHRS and CDR2 YFSETQ. The CDR3 has 15 amino acids. CDR3 sequence (DNA): TGCGCCAGCAGCTCCACGCAAGACAGCACAGATACGCAGTATTTT. As protein: CASSSTQDSTDTQYF.

This rearrangement joins TRBV18 to TRBJ1-2; D is ambiguous. This CDR3 spans 14 amino acids. V lost 6 bases and J lost 0, with 11 bases in between. The V gene's germline CDR1 is KGHSH and CDR2 LQKENI. The CDR3 reads CASSSGATNYGYTF. The CDR3 DNA is TGTGCCAGCTCTAGCGGAGCGACTAACTATGGCTACACCTTC.

The genes are TRBV6-6 and TRBJ2-7, with D possibly matching TRBD1 (5 bases). CDR1 is MNHNY, CDR2 SVGAGI, per germline (reference sequence). Trimming took 8 bases from V and 4 from J, leaving 12 bases between them. CDR3 size: 12 residues. The CDR3 coding sequence is TGTGCCAGCGGGGCAGCTAGTTACGAGCAGTACTTC. It specifies CASGAASYEQYF.

The chain has TRBV29-1 and TRBJ2-7; D is possibly TRBD1 (6 bases). The CDR3 contains 13 residues. Germline CDR1 is SQVTM and CDR2 is ANQGSEA. Between the trimmed V and J ends, which lost 3 bases and 6 bases, there was a span of 15 bases. CDR3 nucleotides: TGCAGCGTTGACACAGGGTTGGGTAGCGAGCAGTACTTC. As protein: CSVDTGLGSEQYF.

This sequence joins TRBV11-3 and TRBJ2-5, with a possible D match to TRBD2 (6 bases). The germline CDR1 and CDR2 sequences are SGHNT and YENEEA. V lost 9 bases and J lost 3, with 14 bases in between. The CDR3 has 13 amino acids. CDR3 sequence: CARAEKREETQYF. CDR3 DNA sequence: TGTGCCAGGGCAGAGAAGCGGGAAGAGACCCAGTACTTC.

This clone has a single count. This rearrangement joins TRBV11-2 to TRBJ1-4; the D gene is possibly TRBD1 (6 bases). Trimming took off 5 bases at V and 6 bases at J, with 19 bases between the two ends. The CDR3 has 16 amino acids. Germline values: CDR1 SGHAT, CDR2 FQNNGV. CDR3 in DNA: TGTGCCAGCAGCCCTCAGATAACAGGGTCCGATGAAAAACTGTTTTTT. Translating it yields CASSPQITGSDEKLFF.

The chain employs TRBV7-2 and TRBJ2-7; maybe TRBD1 (6 bases). Per germline, CDR1 SGHTA and CDR2 FQGNSA. The CDR3 has 17 residues. V lost 1 base to trimming and J lost 4 bases, with 20 bases between them. The CDR3 loop reads CASSLDGTPGSFYEQYF. The CDR3 nucleotides read TGTGCCAGCAGCTTAGATGGGACACCGGGTTCTTTTTACGAGCAGTACTTC.

This chain uses TRBV10-2 with TRBJ1-5, with D uncertain. Trimming took 6 bases from V and 5 from J, leaving 11 bases between them. Germline lookup yields CDR1 WSHSY and CDR2 SAAADI. The CDR3 runs to 13 residues. The CDR3 loop reads CASRSQDYQPQHF. In nucleotides, the CDR3 is TGCGCCAGCAGGTCCCAGGACTATCAGCCCCAGCATTTT.

This rearrangement joins TRBV7-6 to TRBJ2-7; D remains unclear. The CDR3 loop spans 14 amino acids. V lost 5 bases and J 0 bases, leaving 11 bases between the germline ends. From germline, CDR1 is SGHVS and CDR2 FNYEAQ. The CDR3 DNA is TGTGCCAGCAGCCTTCGGTCTAGCTCCTACGAGCAGTACTTC. As protein: CASSLRSSSYEQYF.

The chain couples TRBV7-9 to TRBJ2-3; D could derive from TRBD1 or TRBD2 (5 bases each). The germline CDR1 and CDR2 sequences are SEHNR and FQNEAQ (reference sequence). Trimming removed 7 bases at V and 10 bases at J, with 9 bases between. There are 10 residues in the CDR3. The CDR3 DNA follows: TGTGCCAGCACGAGGGACGCGCAGTATTTT. This translates into CASTRDAQYF.